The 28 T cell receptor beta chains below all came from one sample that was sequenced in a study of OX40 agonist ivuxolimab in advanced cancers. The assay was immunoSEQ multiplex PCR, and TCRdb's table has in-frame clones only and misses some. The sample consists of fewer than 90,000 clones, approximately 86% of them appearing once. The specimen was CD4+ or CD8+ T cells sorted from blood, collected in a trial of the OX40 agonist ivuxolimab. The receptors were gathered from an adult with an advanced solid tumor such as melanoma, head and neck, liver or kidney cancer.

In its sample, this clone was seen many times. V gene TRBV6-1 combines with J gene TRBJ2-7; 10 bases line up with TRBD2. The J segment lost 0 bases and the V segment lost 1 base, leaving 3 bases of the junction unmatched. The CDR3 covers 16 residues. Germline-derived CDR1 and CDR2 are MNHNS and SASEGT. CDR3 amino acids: CASSEGLAGISYEQYF. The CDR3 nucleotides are TGTGCCAGCAGTGAAGGACTAGCGGGCATCTCCTACGAGCAGTACTTC.

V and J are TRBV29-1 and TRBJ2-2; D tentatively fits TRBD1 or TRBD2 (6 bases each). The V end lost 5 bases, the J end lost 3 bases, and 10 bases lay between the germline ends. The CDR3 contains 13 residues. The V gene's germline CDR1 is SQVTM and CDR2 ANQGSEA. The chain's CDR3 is CSVHGGHTGELFF. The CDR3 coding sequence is TGCAGCGTTCATGGGGGGCACACCGGGGAGCTGTTTTTT.

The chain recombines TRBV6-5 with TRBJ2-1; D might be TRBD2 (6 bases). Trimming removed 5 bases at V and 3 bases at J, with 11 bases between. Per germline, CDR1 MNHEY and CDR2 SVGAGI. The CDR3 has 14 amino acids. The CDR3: CASSTRDFYNEQFF. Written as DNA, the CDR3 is TGTGCCAGCAGTACCCGGGACTTCTACAATGAGCAGTTCTTC.

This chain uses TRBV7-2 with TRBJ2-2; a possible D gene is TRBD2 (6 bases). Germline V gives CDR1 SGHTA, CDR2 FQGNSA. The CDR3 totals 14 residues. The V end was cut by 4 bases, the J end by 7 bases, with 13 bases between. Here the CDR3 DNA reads TGTGCCAGCAGCTGGAGGGCCGGGGTCGGGGAGCTGTTTTTT. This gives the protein CASSWRAGVGELFF.

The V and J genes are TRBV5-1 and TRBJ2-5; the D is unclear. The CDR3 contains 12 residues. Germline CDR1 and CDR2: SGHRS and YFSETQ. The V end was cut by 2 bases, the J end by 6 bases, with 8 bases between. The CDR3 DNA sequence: TGCGCCAGCAGCTTCAACGACCAGACCCAGTACTTC. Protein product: CASSFNDQTQYF.

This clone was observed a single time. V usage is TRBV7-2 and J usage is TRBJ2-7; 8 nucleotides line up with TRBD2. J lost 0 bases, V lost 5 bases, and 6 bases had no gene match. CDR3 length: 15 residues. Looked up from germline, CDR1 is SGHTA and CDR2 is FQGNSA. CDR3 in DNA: TGTGCCAGCAGCGCCAGCGGGGGCCCCTCCTACGAGCAGTACTTC. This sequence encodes CASSASGGPSYEQYF.

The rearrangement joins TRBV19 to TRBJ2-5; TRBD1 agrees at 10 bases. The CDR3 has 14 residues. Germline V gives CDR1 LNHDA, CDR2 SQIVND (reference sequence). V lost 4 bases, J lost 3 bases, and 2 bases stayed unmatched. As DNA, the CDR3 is TGTGCCAGTAGTACGACAGGGGGCGAAGAGACCCAGTACTTC. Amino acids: CASSTTGGEETQYF.

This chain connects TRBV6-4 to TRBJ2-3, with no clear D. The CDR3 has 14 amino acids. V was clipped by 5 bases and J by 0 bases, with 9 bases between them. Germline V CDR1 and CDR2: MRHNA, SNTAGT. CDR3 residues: CASSLDTSTDTQYF. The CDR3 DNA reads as TGTGCCAGCAGTCTAGACACTAGCACAGATACGCAGTATTTT.

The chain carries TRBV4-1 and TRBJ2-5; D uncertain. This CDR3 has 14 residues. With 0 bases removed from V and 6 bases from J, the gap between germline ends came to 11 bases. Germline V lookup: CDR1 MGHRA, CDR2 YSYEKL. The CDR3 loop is CASSQDFQAKTQYF. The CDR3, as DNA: TGCGCCAGCAGCCAAGATTTTCAGGCTAAGACCCAGTACTTC.

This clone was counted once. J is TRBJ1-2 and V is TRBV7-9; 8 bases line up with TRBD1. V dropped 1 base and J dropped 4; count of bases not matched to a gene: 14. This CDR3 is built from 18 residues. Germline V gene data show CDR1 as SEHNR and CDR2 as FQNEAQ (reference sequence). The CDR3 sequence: CASSLDETGVLRGYGYTF. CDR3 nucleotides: TGTGCCAGCAGCTTAGATGAGACAGGGGTTCTTCGGGGCTATGGCTACACCTTC.

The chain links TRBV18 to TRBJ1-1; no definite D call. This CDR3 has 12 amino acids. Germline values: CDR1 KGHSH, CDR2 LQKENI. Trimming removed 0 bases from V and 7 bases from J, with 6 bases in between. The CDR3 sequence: CASSPPGREAFF. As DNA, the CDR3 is TGTGCCAGCTCACCACCTGGCCGTGAAGCTTTCTTT.

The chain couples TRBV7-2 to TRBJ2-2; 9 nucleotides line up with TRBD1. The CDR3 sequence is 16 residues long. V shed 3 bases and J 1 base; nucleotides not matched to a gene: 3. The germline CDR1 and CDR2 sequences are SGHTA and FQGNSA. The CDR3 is CASSFPTGGNTGELFF. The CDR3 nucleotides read TGTGCCAGCAGCTTCCCGACAGGGGGGAACACCGGGGAGCTGTTTTTT.

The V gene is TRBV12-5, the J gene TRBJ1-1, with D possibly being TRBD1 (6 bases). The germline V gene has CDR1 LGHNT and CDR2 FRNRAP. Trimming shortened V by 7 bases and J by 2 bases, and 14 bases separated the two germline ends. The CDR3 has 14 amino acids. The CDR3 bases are TGTGCTAGTGCCCAGGACAGCACTAACACTGAAGCTTTCTTT. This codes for CASAQDSTNTEAFF.

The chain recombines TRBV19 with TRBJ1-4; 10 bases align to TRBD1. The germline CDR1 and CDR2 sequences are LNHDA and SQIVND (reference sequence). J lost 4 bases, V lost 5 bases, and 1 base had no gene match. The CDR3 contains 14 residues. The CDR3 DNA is TGTGCCAGTAGTGGGACAGGGGTTAATGAAAAACTGTTTTTT. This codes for CASSGTGVNEKLFF.

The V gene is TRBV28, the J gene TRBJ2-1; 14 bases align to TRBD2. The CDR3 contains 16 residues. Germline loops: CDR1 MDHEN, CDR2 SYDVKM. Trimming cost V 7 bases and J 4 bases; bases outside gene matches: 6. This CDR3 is CASILGTSGGYNEQFF. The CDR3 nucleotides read TGTGCCAGCATCCTCGGGACTAGCGGGGGTTACAATGAGCAGTTCTTC.

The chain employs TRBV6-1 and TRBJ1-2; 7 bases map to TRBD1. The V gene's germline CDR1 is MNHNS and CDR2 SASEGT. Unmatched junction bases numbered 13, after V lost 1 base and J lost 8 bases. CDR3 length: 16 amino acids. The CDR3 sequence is CASSEVGGQSGPGYTF. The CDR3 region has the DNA TGTGCCAGCAGTGAAGTGGGGGGACAGTCCGGACCGGGCTACACCTTC.

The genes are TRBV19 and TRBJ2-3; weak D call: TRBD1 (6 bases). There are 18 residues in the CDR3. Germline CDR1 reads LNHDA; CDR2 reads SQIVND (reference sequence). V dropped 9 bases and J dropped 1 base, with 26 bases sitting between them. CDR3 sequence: CASKPDRSLGTGTDTQYF. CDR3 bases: TGTGCCAGCAAACCTGACAGGTCCCTCGGCACGGGCACAGATACGCAGTATTTT.

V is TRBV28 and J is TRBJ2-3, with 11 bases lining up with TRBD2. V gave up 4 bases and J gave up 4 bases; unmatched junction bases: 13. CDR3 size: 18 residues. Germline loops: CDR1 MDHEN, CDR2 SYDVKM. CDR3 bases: TGTGCCAGCAGTTCAACTAGCGGGAGTTCCTACCCCCCAGATACGCAGTATTTT. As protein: CASSSTSGSSYPPDTQYF.

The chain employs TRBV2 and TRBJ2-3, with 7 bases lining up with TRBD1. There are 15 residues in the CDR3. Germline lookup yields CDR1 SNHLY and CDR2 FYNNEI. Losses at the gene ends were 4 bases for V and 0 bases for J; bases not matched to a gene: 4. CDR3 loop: CASSGDSSSTDTQYF. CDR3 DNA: TGTGCCAGCAGTGGGGACAGCTCTAGCACAGATACGCAGTATTTT.

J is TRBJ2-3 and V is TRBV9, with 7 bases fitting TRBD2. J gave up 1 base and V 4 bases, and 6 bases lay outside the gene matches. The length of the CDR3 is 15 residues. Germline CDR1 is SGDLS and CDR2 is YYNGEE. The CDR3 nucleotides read TGTGCCAGCAGCTTCGTGGGGGGGGGCACAGATACGCAGTATTTT. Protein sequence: CASSFVGGGTDTQYF.

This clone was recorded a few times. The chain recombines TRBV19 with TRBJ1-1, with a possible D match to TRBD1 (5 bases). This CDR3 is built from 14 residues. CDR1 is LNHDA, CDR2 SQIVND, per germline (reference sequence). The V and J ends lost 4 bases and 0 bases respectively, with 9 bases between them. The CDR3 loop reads CASSTLQVNTEAFF. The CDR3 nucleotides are TGTGCCAGTAGTACCCTACAGGTGAACACTGAAGCTTTCTTT.

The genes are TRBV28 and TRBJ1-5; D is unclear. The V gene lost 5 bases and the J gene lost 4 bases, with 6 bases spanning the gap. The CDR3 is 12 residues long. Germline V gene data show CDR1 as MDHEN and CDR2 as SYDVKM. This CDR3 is CASSPINQPQHF. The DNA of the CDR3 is TGTGCCAGCAGTCCGATAAATCAGCCCCAGCATTTT.

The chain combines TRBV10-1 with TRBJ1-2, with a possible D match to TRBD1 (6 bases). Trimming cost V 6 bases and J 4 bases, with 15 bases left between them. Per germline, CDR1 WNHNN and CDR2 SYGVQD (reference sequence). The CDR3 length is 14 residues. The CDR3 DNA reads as TGCGCCAGCAGGGGGACAAACCGAGTCTATGGCTACACCTTC. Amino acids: CASRGTNRVYGYTF.

The CDR3 bases are TGTGCCAGCAGTGAATGGCTAGCTTTCTTT. It translates to CASSEWLAFF. This rearrangement joins TRBV2 to TRBJ1-1, with D unresolved. The germline V and J ends were trimmed by 2 bases and 10 bases, with 5 bases remaining between them. CDR3 length equals 10 residues. The germline V gene encodes CDR1 SNHLY and CDR2 FYNNEI.

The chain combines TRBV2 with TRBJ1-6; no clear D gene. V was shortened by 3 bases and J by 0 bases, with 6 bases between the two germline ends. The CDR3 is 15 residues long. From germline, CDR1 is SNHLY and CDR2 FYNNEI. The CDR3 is CASSEGFSYNSPLHF. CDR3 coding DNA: TGTGCCAGCAGTGAGGGTTTCTCCTATAATTCACCCCTCCACTTT.

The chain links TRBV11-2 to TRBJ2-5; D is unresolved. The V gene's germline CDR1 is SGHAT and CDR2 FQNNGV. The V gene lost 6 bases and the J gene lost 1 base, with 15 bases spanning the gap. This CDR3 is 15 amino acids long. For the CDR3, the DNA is TGTGCCAGCAGTCCAGCCTCACACTTCCAAGAGACCCAGTACTTC. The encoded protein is CASSPASHFQETQYF.

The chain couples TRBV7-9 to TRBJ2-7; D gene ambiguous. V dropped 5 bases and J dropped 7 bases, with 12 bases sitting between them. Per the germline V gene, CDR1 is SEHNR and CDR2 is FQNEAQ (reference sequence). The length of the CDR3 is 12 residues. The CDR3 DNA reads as TGTGCCAGCAGCCCCGTCCGCACAGAGCAGTACTTC. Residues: CASSPVRTEQYF.

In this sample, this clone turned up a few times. DNA for the CDR3: TGTGCCAGTAGTATAGATCGGCCGGACTATGGCTACACCTTC. Translation: CASSIDRPDYGYTF. The rearrangement joins TRBV19 to TRBJ1-2; D remains unclear. The CDR3 length is 14 residues. V lost 0 bases and J lost 3, with 8 bases in between. Germline V gene data show CDR1 as LNHDA and CDR2 as SQIVND (reference sequence).